The next 2 T cell receptor beta chains were all read from a single sample in a study of shared clonotypes between healthy human individuals. Repertoires were generated with immunoSEQ multiplex PCR, while TCRdb's copy carries only in-frame clones and drops some. This repertoire shows 2.3 million or so clones, 90% to 95% found once; its top ten account for 0.3% to 0.4%. The sample comprised naive CD4+ T cells from PBMCs. Indicated subset: CD45RA+ positively selected. The source is a man aged 18 to 30 in good health. Some clones in this sample may be carry-over from other donors' samples.

The V and J genes are TRBV27 and TRBJ2-5, with D perhaps TRBD1 or TRBD2 (6 bases each). Germline CDR1 MNHEY, CDR2 SMNVEV (reference sequence). This CDR3 is built from 17 residues. Trimming cost V 1 base and J 2 bases, with 17 bases left between them. CDR3 in amino acids: CASSLYFRGAEQETQYF. CDR3 nucleotides: TGTGCCAGCAGTTTATACTTTAGGGGGGCCGAACAAGAGACCCAGTACTTC.

The chain has TRBV6-6 and TRBJ1-5, with 7 bases that match TRBD1. The CDR3 covers 14 residues. J was trimmed by 7 bases and V by 7 bases; bases with no gene match: 10. Germline-derived CDR1 and CDR2 are MNHNY and SVGAGI (reference sequence). CDR3: CASKSQGLGQPQHF. DNA for the CDR3: TGTGCCAGCAAATCACAGGGGTTGGGCCAGCCCCAGCATTTT.